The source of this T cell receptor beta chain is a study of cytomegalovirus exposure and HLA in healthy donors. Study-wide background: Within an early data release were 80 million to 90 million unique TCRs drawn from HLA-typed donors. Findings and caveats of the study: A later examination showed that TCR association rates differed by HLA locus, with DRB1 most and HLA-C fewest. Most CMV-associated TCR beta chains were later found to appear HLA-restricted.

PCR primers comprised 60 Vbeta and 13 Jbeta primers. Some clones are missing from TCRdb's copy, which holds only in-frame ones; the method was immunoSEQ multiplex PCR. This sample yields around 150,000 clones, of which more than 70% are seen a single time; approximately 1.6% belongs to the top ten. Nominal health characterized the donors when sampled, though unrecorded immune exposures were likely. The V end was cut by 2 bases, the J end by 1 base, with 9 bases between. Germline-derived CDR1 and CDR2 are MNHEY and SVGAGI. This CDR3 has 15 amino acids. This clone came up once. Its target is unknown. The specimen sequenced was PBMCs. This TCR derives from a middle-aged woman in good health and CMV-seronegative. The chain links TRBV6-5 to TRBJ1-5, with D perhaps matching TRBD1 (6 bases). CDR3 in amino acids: CASSYGRGSNQPQHF. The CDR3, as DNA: TGTGCCAGCAGTTACGGGAGGGGGAGCAATCAGCCCCAGCATTTT.